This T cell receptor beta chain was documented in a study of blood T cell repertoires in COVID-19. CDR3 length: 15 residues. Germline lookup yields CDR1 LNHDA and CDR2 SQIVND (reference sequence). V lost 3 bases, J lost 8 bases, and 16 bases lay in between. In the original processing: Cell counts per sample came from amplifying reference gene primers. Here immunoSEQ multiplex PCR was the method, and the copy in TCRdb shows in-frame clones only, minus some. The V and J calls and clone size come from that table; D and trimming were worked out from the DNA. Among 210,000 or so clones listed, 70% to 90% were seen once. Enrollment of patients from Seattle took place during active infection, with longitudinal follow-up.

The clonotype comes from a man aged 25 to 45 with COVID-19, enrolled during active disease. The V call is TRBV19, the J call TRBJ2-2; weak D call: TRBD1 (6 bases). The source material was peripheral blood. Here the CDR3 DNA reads TGTGCCAGTAGTATTTTCGGACAGAGTGTTGGGGAGCTGTTTTTT. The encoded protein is CASSIFGQSVGELFF.